One and the same sample provided the 16 T cell receptor beta chains below, sequenced in a study of blood T cell repertoires in COVID-19. The method was immunoSEQ multiplex PCR; TCRdb's version includes in-frame clones alone and lacks a portion of them. The repertoire holds approximately 260,000 clones, with approximately 90% as singletons. Material: peripheral blood. These receptor sequences come from a woman aged 35 to 49 with acute or convalescent COVID-19.

The chain has TRBV6-5 and TRBJ1-2; TRBD1 matches at 8 bases. The CDR3 runs to 13 residues. Germline CDR1 is MNHEY and CDR2 is SVGAGI. V lost 11 bases and J lost 6; bases outside the gene matches: 11. The CDR3 sequence is CAARATGGNGYTF. In DNA, the CDR3 is TGTGCCGCAAGAGCTACAGGGGGGAATGGCTACACCTTC.

The rearrangement joins TRBV7-6 to TRBJ2-5; 11 nucleotides agree with TRBD2. Germline V gene lookup returns CDR1 SGHVS and CDR2 FNYEAQ. The CDR3 extends over 17 amino acids. V trimming: 1 base; J trimming: 4 bases; junction bases outside the gene matches: 8. Here the CDR3 reads CASSLDPSGGSSETQYF. CDR3 nucleotides: TGTGCCAGCAGCTTAGATCCTAGCGGGGGGAGTTCAGAGACCCAGTACTTC.

The J gene is TRBJ1-5, the V gene TRBV5-6; possible D gene TRBD1, 6 bases. This CDR3 has 15 residues. Germline CDR1 reads SGHDT; CDR2 reads YYEEEE. Trimming removed 0 bases from V and 7 bases from J, with 14 bases in between. CDR3 sequence: CASSLEGGGGQPQHF. The CDR3 nucleotides read TGTGCCAGCAGCTTGGAGGGAGGGGGAGGCCAGCCCCAGCATTTT.

The genes are TRBV14 and TRBJ1-1; 7 nucleotides match TRBD1. The ends lost 4 bases at V and 1 base at J; junction bases unmatched: 3. This CDR3 is 14 amino acids long. In germline, CDR1 is SGHDN, CDR2 FVKESK. DNA for the CDR3: TGTGCCAGCAGCCGACGGACAGGGAACACTGAAGCTTTCTTT. Translation gives CASSRRTGNTEAFF.

The rearrangement joins TRBV12-3 or TRBV12-4 to TRBJ1-2; D gene ambiguous. The CDR3 runs 11 residues. V lost 3 bases, J lost 4 bases, and 3 bases lay in between. CDR3 nucleotides: TGTGCCAGCAGTTTCAGCTATGGCTACACCTTC. It translates to CASSFSYGYTF.

This chain connects TRBV18 to TRBJ1-3; no definite D call. With 2 bases removed from V and 0 bases from J, the gap between germline ends came to 8 bases. Germline CDR1 reads KGHSH; CDR2 reads LQKENI. This CDR3 is built from 15 residues. The CDR3 loop is CASSPRGSSGNTIYF. In DNA, the CDR3 is TGTGCCAGCTCACCAAGAGGGAGCTCTGGAAACACCATATATTTT.

V gene TRBV11-3 combines with J gene TRBJ2-2; TRBD1 might be the D (6 bases). V lost 1 base and J 4 bases, leaving 16 bases between the germline ends. This CDR3 is 17 amino acids long. The germline gives CDR1 SGHNT, CDR2 YENEEA. This CDR3 reads CASSLGTDRGFTGELFF. The CDR3 DNA reads as TGTGCCAGCAGCTTAGGAACGGACAGAGGTTTCACCGGGGAGCTGTTTTTT.

CDR3 bases: TGTGCCACCAGTAAGGGGGGGAGGGGAAGTGGCAGCCAGCATTTT. Its protein product is CATSKGGRGSGSQHF. The chain carries TRBV24-1 and TRBJ1-5, with D perhaps TRBD1 (6 bases). Germline V gene sequence: CDR1 KGHDR, CDR2 SFDVKD. The CDR3 runs to 15 residues. V was clipped by 6 bases and J by 12 bases, with 23 bases between them.

The CDR3 DNA is TGTGCCAGCAGCCGGGACAGGGGTAACACTGAAGCTTTCTTT. Its protein product is CASSRDRGNTEAFF. J is TRBJ1-1 and V is TRBV6-6; TRBD1 agrees at 10 bases. CDR1 and CDR2 (germline): MNHNY, SVGAGI (reference sequence). This CDR3 is 14 amino acids long. The V gene end was trimmed by 6 bases and the J gene end by 2 bases; junction bases not matched to a gene: 3.

This chain joins TRBV7-3 and TRBJ2-1; D might be TRBD1 (5 bases). V lost 5 bases, J lost 1 base, and 15 bases lay in between. Germline CDR1 is SGHTA and CDR2 is FQGTGA. There are 16 residues in the CDR3. This CDR3 is CASSLGRASSYNEQFF. The CDR3 bases are TGTGCCAGCAGCCTCGGCAGGGCGAGTTCCTACAATGAGCAGTTCTTC.

This chain links TRBV2 with TRBJ1-4, with TRBD1 matching 12 bases. V gave up 6 bases and J gave up 5 bases; unmatched junction bases: 10. The length of the CDR3 is 17 residues. Germline V gene data show CDR1 as SNHLY and CDR2 as FYNNEI. Here the CDR3 DNA reads TGTGCCAGCAGACCGGGACAGGGGGCCCGATCCAATGAAAAACTGTTTTTT. Protein product: CASRPGQGARSNEKLFF.

The gene calls are TRBV12-5 and TRBJ2-3; 12 bases fit TRBD2. The V and J ends lost 0 bases and 3 bases, in that order; junction bases with no gene match: 7. The length of the CDR3 is 18 residues. Per germline, CDR1 LGHNT and CDR2 FRNRAP. CDR3 sequence reads: CASGLVLVLAGGTDTQYF. DNA of the CDR3: TGTGCTAGTGGTTTGGTACTCGTCCTAGCGGGAGGGACAGATACGCAGTATTTT.

The chain carries TRBV10-1 and TRBJ2-3; TRBD2 matches at 11 bases. The CDR3 spans 16 residues. The trim removed 2 bases at V and 6 bases at J, leaving 7 bases unmatched. Germline V gene lookup returns CDR1 WNHNN and CDR2 SYGVQD (reference sequence). The CDR3 loop reads CASSERLAGGNDTQYF. The CDR3 region has the DNA TGCGCCAGCAGTGAGCGGCTAGCGGGGGGCAACGATACGCAGTATTTT.

The V and J genes are TRBV21-1 and TRBJ1-2; the DNA was not compared with TRBD1, the D call given in the table. TRBV21-1 is a listed pseudogene. This CDR3 is built from 14 residues. CDR3 residues: CASSPRDRGYGYTF. The DNA for the CDR3 is TGTGCCAGCAGCCCGCGCGACAGGGGCTATGGCTACACCTTC.

This chain links TRBV6-1 with TRBJ1-2; TRBD1 might be the D (5 bases). The CDR3 is 15 amino acids. V shed 2 bases and J shed 7 bases, with 17 bases lying between them. CDR1 MNHNS and CDR2 SASEGT come from the germline V gene. CDR3 nucleotides: TGTGCCAGCAGTGAACACGGGACTGCGAAGGGTGGCTACACCTTC. This encodes CASSEHGTAKGGYTF.

The chain recombines TRBV5-1 with TRBJ1-1; 9 bases line up with TRBD1. This CDR3 is 16 amino acids long. Per the germline V gene, CDR1 is SGHRS and CDR2 is YFSETQ. V was pared by 4 bases and J by 1 base, with 8 bases of the junction left unmatched. The CDR3, as DNA: TGCGCCAGCAGCATCGGACAGGGGATCGGGAACACTGAAGCTTTCTTT. This codes for CASSIGQGIGNTEAFF. Filled out from reference TRBV5-1 and TRBJ1-1, the complete variable domain reads KAGVTQTPRYLIKTRGQQVTLSCSPISGHRSVSWYQQTPGQGLQFLFEYFSETQRNKGNFPGRFSGRQFSNSRSEMNVSTLELGDSALYLCASSIGQGIGNTEAFFGQGTRLTVV.